One T cell receptor (beta chain) is described in this entry. MiXCR, run by TCRdb on the 5' RACE reads, gives a single entry per CDR3 protein. The sample has roughly 480,000 distinct CDR3 sequences, roughly 24% seen once. The source of the sample is a study of identical twins. The ends were cut back, 2 bases at V and 4 bases at J, with 9 bases in the middle. CDR3 size: 15 residues. Germline V gene sequence: CDR1 SGHTA, CDR2 FQGTGA. These sequences were also reported in another study, on T cells expressing NK-cell markers. From that paper: Among the eight sequenced donors, seven tested HCMV-seropositive and one tested seronegative. Also leading the CD3+CD56-NKG2C+ fraction in several donors were these clonotypes. HCMV specificity of the expanded NKG2C+ T cell clones was not established.

The rearrangement links TRBV7-3 to TRBJ2-6; no reliable D call. The sample was CD4+ T cells sorted from blood. The receptor comes from a woman between 18 and 30 years old in good health. Here the CDR3 DNA reads TGTGCCAGCAGCTTACAACCCGGGGGGGCCAACGTCCTGACTTTC. This encodes CASSLQPGGANVLTF.